This record covers a single T cell receptor beta chain. Some clones are missing from TCRdb's copy, which holds only in-frame ones; the method was immunoSEQ multiplex PCR. The table records about 89,000 clones, about nine tenths of them present only once. CDR3 length: 14 amino acids. Trimming shortened V by 5 bases and J by 7 bases, and 14 bases separated the two germline ends. The data originate from a study of preoperative IRX-2 immunotherapy in early breast cancer. Treatment meaning: preoperative locoregional IRX-2 cytokine immunotherapy. Sequenced here: tumor tissue, sampled after IRX-2 immunotherapy. The TCR was taken from a human donor with breast cancer. This sequence joins TRBV6-7 and TRBJ1-4; no clear D gene. TRBV6-7 is treated as an ORF (open reading frame) with a function not yet certain. In nucleotides, the CDR3 is TGTGCCAGCAGTGAATTCAGCTGGGGTGAAAAACTGTTTTTT. This gives the protein CASSEFSWGEKLFF.